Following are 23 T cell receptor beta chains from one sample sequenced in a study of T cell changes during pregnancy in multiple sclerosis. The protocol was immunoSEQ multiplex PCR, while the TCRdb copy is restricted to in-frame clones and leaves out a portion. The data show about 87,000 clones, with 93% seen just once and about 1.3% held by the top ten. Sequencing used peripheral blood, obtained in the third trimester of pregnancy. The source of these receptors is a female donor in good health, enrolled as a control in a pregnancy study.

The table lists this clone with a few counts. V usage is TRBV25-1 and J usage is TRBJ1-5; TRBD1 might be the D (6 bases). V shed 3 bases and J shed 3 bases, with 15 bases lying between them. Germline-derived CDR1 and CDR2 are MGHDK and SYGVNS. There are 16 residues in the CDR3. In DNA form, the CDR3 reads TGTGCCAGCAGTGACTCCAGGACAGAGCCCAATCAGCCCCAGCATTTT. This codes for CASSDSRTEPNQPQHF. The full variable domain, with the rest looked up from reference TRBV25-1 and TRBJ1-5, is EADIYQTPRYLVIGTGKKITLECSQTMGHDKMYWYQQDPGMELHLIHYSYGVNSTEKGDLSSESTVSRIRTEHFPLTLESARPSHTSQYLCASSDSRTEPNQPQHFGDGTRLSIL.

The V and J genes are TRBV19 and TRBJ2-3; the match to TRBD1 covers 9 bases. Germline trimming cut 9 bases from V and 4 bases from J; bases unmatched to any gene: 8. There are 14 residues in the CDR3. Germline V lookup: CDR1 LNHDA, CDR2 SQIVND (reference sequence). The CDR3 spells CASGTGGGADTQYF. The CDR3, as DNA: TGTGCCAGCGGAACAGGGGGCGGTGCAGATACGCAGTATTTT.

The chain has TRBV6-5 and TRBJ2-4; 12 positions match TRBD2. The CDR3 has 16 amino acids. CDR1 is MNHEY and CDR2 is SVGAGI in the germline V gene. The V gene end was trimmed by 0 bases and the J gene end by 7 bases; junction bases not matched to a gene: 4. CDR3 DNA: TGTGCCAGCAGTTACTCAGGGCTAGCGGGAGGGAACATTCAGTACTTC. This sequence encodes CASSYSGLAGGNIQYF.

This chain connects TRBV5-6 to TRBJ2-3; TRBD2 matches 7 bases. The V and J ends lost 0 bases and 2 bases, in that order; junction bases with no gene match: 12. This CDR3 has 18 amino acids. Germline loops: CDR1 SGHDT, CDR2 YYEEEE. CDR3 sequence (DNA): TGTGCCAGCAGCTTGGTCTATCGGGACTACTACTTCACAGATACGCAGTATTTT. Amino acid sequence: CASSLVYRDYYFTDTQYF.

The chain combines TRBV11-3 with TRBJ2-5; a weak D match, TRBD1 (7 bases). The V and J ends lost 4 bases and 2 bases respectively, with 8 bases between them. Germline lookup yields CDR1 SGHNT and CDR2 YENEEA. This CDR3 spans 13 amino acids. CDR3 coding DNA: TGTGCCAGCAGCTCAGGGGGGCAAGAGACCCAGTACTTC. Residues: CASSSGGQETQYF.

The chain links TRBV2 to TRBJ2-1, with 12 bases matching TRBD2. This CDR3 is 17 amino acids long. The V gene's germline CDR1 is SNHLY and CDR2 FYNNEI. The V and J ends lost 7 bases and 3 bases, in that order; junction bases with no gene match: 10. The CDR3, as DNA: TGTGCCAGCACCCCACGACTAGCGGGAGAGCGCTACAATGAGCAGTTCTTC. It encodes CASTPRLAGERYNEQFF.

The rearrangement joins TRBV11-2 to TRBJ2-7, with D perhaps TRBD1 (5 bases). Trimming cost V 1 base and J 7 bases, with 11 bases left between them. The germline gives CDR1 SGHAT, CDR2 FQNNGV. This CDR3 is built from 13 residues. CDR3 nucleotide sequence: TGTGCCAGCAGCTTAGGGATAGGGGTGGAGCAGTACTTC. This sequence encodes CASSLGIGVEQYF.

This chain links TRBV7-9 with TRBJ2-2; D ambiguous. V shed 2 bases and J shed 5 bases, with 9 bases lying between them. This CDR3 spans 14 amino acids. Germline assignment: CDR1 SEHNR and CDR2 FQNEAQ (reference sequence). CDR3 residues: CASSLFRETGELFF. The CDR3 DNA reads TGTGCCAGCAGCTTATTTCGAGAAACCGGGGAGCTGTTTTTT.

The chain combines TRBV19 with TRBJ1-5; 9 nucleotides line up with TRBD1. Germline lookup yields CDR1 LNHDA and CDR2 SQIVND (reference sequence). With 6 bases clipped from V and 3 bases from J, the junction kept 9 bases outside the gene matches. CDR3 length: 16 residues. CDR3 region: CASSTPGTGNNQPQHF. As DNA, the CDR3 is TGTGCCAGTAGCACCCCAGGGACAGGGAACAATCAGCCCCAGCATTTT.

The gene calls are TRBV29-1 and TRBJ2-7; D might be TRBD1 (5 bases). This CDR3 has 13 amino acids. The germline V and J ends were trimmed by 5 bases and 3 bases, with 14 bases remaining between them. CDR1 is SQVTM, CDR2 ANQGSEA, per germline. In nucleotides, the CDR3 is TGCAGCGTTCGGTTTGGACATTACTACGAGCAGTACTTC. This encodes CSVRFGHYYEQYF.

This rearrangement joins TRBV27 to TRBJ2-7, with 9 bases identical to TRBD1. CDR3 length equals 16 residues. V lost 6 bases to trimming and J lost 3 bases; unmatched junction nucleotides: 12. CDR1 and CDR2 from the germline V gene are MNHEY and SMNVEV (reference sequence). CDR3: CASRVSQGAANYEQYF. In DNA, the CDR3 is TGTGCCAGCAGAGTATCACAGGGGGCCGCGAACTACGAGCAGTACTTC.

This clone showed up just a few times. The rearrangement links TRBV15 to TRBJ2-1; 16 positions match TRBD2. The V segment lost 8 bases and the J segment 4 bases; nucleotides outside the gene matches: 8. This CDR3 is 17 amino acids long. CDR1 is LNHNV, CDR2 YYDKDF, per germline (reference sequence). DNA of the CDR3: TGTGCCACCGGGGGACTAGCGGGAGGGCGGGGGTACAATGAGCAGTTCTTC. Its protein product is CATGGLAGGRGYNEQFF.

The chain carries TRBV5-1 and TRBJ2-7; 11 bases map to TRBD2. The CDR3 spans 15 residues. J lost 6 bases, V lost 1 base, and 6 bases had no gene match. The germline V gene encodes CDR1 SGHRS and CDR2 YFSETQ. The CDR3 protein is CASSLIAGGLVEQYF. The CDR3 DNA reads TGCGCCAGCAGCTTGATAGCGGGAGGGCTTGTCGAGCAGTACTTC.

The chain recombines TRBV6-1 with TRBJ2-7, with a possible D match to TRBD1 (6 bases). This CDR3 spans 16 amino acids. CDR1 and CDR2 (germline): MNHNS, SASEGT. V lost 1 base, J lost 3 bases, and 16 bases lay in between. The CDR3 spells CASSEGTDRSLYEQYF. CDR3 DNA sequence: TGTGCCAGCAGTGAAGGGACAGACCGAAGCCTCTACGAGCAGTACTTC.

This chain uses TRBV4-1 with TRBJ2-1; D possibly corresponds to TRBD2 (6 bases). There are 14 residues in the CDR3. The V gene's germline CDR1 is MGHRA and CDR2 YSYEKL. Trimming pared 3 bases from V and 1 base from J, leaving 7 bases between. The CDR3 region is CASSQTRSYNEQFF. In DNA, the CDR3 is TGCGCCAGCAGCCAGACTAGATCCTACAATGAGCAGTTCTTC.

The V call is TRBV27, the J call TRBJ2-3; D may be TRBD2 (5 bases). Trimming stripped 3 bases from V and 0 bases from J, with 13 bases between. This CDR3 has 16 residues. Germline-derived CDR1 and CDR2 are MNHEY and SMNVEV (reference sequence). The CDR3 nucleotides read TGTGCCAGCAGTTTCCACGGGAAGGTGAGCACAGATACGCAGTATTTT. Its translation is CASSFHGKVSTDTQYF.

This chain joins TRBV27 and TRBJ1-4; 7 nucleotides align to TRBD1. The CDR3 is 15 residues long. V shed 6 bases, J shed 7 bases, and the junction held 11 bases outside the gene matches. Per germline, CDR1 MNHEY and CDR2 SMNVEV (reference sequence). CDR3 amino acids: CASRPLDRASEKLFF. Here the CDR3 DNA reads TGTGCCAGCAGGCCCTTAGACAGGGCGAGTGAAAAACTGTTTTTT.

The CDR3 coding sequence is TGTGCCAGCAGCCCGGGTGATGGAAAGGAAAAACTGTTTTTT. It translates to CASSPGDGKEKLFF. The chain carries TRBV5-4 and TRBJ1-4; D gene unclear. This CDR3 spans 14 amino acids. V lost 4 bases, J lost 8 bases, and 15 bases lay in between. CDR1 SGHNT and CDR2 YYREEE come from the germline V gene (reference sequence).

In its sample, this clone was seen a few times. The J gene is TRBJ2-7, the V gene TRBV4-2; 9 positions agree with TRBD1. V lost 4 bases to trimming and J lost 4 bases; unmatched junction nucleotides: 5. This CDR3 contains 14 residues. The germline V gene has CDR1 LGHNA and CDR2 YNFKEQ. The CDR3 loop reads CASSLRDREYEQYF. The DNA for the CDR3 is TGTGCCAGCAGCCTCCGGGACAGGGAGTACGAGCAGTACTTC.

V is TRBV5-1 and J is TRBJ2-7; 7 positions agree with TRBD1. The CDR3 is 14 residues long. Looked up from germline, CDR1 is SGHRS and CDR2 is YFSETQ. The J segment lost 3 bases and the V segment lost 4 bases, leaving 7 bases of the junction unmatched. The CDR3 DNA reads TGCGCCAGCAGCCTGGGGGACAGTAACTACGAGCAGTACTTC. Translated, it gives CASSLGDSNYEQYF. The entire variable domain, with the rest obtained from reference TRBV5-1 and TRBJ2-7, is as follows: KAGVTQTPRYLIKTRGQQVTLSCSPISGHRSVSWYQQTPGQGLQFLFEYFSETQRNKGNFPGRFSGRQFSNSRSEMNVSTLELGDSALYLCASSLGDSNYEQYFGPGTRLTVT.

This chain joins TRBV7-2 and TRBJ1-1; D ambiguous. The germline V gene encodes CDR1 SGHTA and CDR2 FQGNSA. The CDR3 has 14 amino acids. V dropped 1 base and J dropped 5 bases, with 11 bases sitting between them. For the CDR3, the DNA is TGTGCCAGCAGCTTAGGGGGAGGGCGGACTGAAGCTTTCTTT. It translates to CASSLGGGRTEAFF.

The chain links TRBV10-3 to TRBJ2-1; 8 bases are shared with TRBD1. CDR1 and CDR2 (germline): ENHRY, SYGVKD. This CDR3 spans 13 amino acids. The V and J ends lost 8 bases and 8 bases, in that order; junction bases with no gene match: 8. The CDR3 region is CAIGQGRIDEQFF. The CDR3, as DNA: TGTGCCATCGGACAGGGAAGAATCGATGAGCAGTTCTTC.

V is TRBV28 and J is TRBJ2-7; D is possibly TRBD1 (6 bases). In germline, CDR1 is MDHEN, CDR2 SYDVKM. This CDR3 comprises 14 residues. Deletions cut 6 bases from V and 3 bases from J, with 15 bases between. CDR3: CASRSPGQDYEQYF. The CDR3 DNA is TGTGCCAGCAGGTCCCCGGGACAAGACTACGAGCAGTACTTC.